The 22 T cell receptor beta chains below all came from one sample that was sequenced in a study of cytomegalovirus exposure and HLA in healthy donors. PCR employed 60 Vbeta and 13 Jbeta primers. The table came from immunoSEQ multiplex PCR; TCRdb's copy has only in-frame clones and leaves some out. The sample carries roughly 150,000 clones, over 75% recorded once. Sequenced sample: PBMCs. Every receptor here comes from a woman under 30 in good health and CMV-seronegative.

This clone appeared a single time. The chain carries TRBV10-1 and TRBJ2-2; D is perhaps TRBD1 (6 bases). Trimming removed 5 bases from V and 4 bases from J, with 8 bases in between. The germline gives CDR1 WNHNN, CDR2 SYGVQD (reference sequence). The CDR3 is 13 amino acids. CDR3 bases: TGCGCCAGCAGTACAGGGTCCACCGGGGAGCTGTTTTTT. It encodes CASSTGSTGELFF.

The rearrangement joins TRBV6-1 to TRBJ2-2; 7 bases map to TRBD2. There are 15 residues in the CDR3. Germline CDR1 is MNHNS and CDR2 is SASEGT. With 7 bases clipped from V and 3 bases from J, the junction kept 8 bases outside the gene matches. CDR3 protein: CASNKRLADTGELFF. For the CDR3, the DNA is TGTGCCAGCAACAAACGGCTAGCGGACACCGGGGAGCTGTTTTTT.

The J gene is TRBJ1-2, the V gene TRBV28, with a tentative D call TRBD1 (5 bases). Germline CDR1 and CDR2: MDHEN and SYDVKM. Trimming removed 8 bases at V and 4 bases at J, with 20 bases between. The CDR3 covers 15 residues. CDR3 loop: CASLQGGALGYGYTF. DNA for the CDR3: TGTGCCAGCCTCCAAGGAGGGGCATTGGGCTATGGCTACACCTTC.

V usage is TRBV2 and J usage is TRBJ2-3; a weak D match, TRBD1 (5 bases). This CDR3 is 13 amino acids long. Between the trimmed V and J ends, which lost 7 bases and 2 bases, there was a span of 10 bases. Germline values: CDR1 SNHLY, CDR2 FYNNEI. CDR3 coding DNA: TGTGCCAGCAAACACAGGTTCACAGATACGCAGTATTTT. Protein: CASKHRFTDTQYF.

This clone was detected only a few times. The chain couples TRBV27 to TRBJ1-3, with D unclear. Germline V lookup: CDR1 MNHEY, CDR2 SMNVEV (reference sequence). This CDR3 spans 14 amino acids. V lost 5 bases and J lost 0, with 8 bases in between. Written as DNA, the CDR3 is TGTGCCAGCAGTGCAATGAGCTCTGGAAACACCATATATTTT. This sequence encodes CASSAMSSGNTIYF.

The gene calls are TRBV28 and TRBJ1-2; the D is unclear. V was trimmed by 6 bases and J by 3 bases, leaving 20 bases between them. Germline CDR1 reads MDHEN; CDR2 reads SYDVKM. This CDR3 has 16 residues. This CDR3 reads CASRPPPGKGDYGYTF. The CDR3 DNA reads as TGTGCCAGCAGACCCCCCCCGGGGAAGGGTGACTATGGCTACACCTTC.

The genes are TRBV6-5 and TRBJ2-1; 10 bases map to TRBD1. Per germline, CDR1 MNHEY and CDR2 SVGAGI. V was pared by 5 bases and J by 3 bases, with 4 bases of the junction left unmatched. This CDR3 is 15 amino acids long. The CDR3 DNA is TGTGCCAGCAGTGTCGACAGGGGGCTCTACAATGAGCAGTTCTTC. Its translation: CASSVDRGLYNEQFF.

This clone showed up just once. The chain employs TRBV5-1 and TRBJ1-2; the match to TRBD1 covers 7 bases. The CDR3 totals 14 residues. With V trimmed by 6 bases and J by 4 bases, 9 bases remained unmatched. Per germline, CDR1 SGHRS and CDR2 YFSETQ. CDR3 sequence: CASTPGQPFYGYTF. The DNA of the CDR3 is TGCGCCAGCACACCGGGACAGCCCTTCTATGGCTACACCTTC.

CDR3 coding DNA: TGTGCCAGCGGACACGGCTCCTACGAGCAGTACTTC. It translates to CASGHGSYEQYF. The chain employs TRBV27 and TRBJ2-5, with a weak D call TRBD1 (5 bases). The J call may be mistaken, given a closer DNA end match to TRBJ2-7. Per germline, CDR1 MNHEY and CDR2 SMNVEV (reference sequence). The CDR3 is made up of 12 amino acids.

The chain employs TRBV27 and TRBJ2-7; maybe TRBD2 (7 bases). The CDR3 runs to 13 residues. The germline V and J ends were trimmed by 3 bases and 3 bases, with 9 bases remaining between them. Germline CDR1 is MNHEY and CDR2 is SMNVEV (reference sequence). CDR3: CASSLGGLYEQYF. The CDR3, as DNA: TGTGCCAGCAGTTTGGGGGGGCTCTACGAGCAGTACTTC.

This chain connects TRBV9 to TRBJ2-7; TRBD2 matches at 10 bases. J was trimmed by 4 bases and V by 4 bases; bases with no gene match: 5. CDR1 is SGDLS and CDR2 is YYNGEE in the germline V gene. The length of the CDR3 is 14 residues. CDR3 region: CASSTGTSAYEQYF. As DNA, the CDR3 is TGTGCCAGCAGCACCGGGACTAGCGCGTACGAGCAGTACTTC.

CDR3 in DNA: TGCAGCGTCGCTCTTGGACAGTCCAACTATGGCTACACCTTC. Residues: CSVALGQSNYGYTF. This chain joins TRBV29-1 and TRBJ1-2; D perhaps matches TRBD1 (6 bases). This CDR3 contains 14 residues. Germline V gene lookup returns CDR1 SQVTM and CDR2 ANQGSEA. The V end was cut by 6 bases, the J end by 2 bases, with 16 bases between. Full variable domain (rest looked up from reference TRBV29-1 and TRBJ1-2): SAVISQKPSRDICQRGTSLTIQCQVDSQVTMMFWYRQQPGQSLTLIATANQGSEATYESGFVIDKFPISRPNLTFSTLTVSNMSPEDSSIYLCSVALGQSNYGYTFGSGTRLTVV.

V is TRBV10-3 and J is TRBJ1-6; D gene ambiguous. CDR3 length: 14 amino acids. Germline lookup yields CDR1 ENHRY and CDR2 SYGVKD. Deletions cut 10 bases from V and 7 bases from J, with 17 bases between. The CDR3: CANGEGFWNSPLHF. CDR3 coding DNA: TGTGCCAACGGGGAAGGGTTTTGGAATTCACCCCTCCACTTT.

This clone has a handful of counts. The rearrangement uses TRBV6-5 and TRBJ1-1; 9 bases align to TRBD1. The V gene's germline CDR1 is MNHEY and CDR2 SVGAGI. The CDR3 loop spans 15 amino acids. Trimming cost V 6 bases and J 6 bases; bases outside gene matches: 11. CDR3 region: CASRFTGGVGAEAFF. In nucleotides, the CDR3 is TGTGCCAGCAGATTTACAGGGGGCGTCGGAGCTGAAGCTTTCTTT.

The V and J genes are TRBV5-1 and TRBJ1-2; possible D gene TRBD1, 6 bases. Looked up from germline, CDR1 is SGHRS and CDR2 is YFSETQ. The V end lost 0 bases, the J end lost 7 bases, and 13 bases lay between the germline ends. There are 14 residues in the CDR3. The CDR3 nucleotides read TGCGCCAGCAGCTTGGGGGCAGGGGCGCTTGGCTACACCTTC. It encodes CASSLGAGALGYTF.

This chain uses TRBV29-1 with TRBJ2-7; TRBD1 agrees at 10 bases. The germline V gene encodes CDR1 SQVTM and CDR2 ANQGSEA. CDR3 length: 15 amino acids. After removal of 0 bases from V and 3 bases from J, the junction contained 5 bases not matched to a gene. CDR3 DNA sequence: TGCAGCGTTGAAGATCCCCGGACAGGGGGCTACGAGCAGTACTTC. Translation gives CSVEDPRTGGYEQYF.

The chain carries TRBV7-9 and TRBJ1-1; 7 nucleotides match TRBD1. The ends lost 5 bases at V and 1 base at J; junction bases unmatched: 7. The CDR3 loop spans 15 amino acids. The germline V gene has CDR1 SEHNR and CDR2 FQNEAQ (reference sequence). CDR3 sequence: CASSPSGQKNTEAFF. CDR3 bases: TGTGCCAGCAGCCCATCGGGACAGAAGAACACTGAAGCTTTCTTT.

A few counts support this clone. This chain links TRBV6-1 with TRBJ1-5; D uncertain. V was cut by 3 bases and J by 11 bases, with 17 bases left in between. The CDR3 loop spans 14 amino acids. CDR1 and CDR2 (germline): MNHNS, SASEGT. The CDR3 is CASSDTGEGWTQHF. DNA of the CDR3: TGTGCCAGCAGTGACACGGGAGAAGGTTGGACCCAGCATTTT.

The gene calls are TRBV28 and TRBJ1-2, with TRBD1 matching over 10 bases. The length of the CDR3 is 13 residues. CDR1 and CDR2 from the germline V gene are MDHEN and SYDVKM. V gave up 10 bases and J gave up 2 bases; unmatched junction bases: 4. CDR3 DNA sequence: TGTGCCACCGCGGACAGGGGGAACTATGGCTACACCTTC. Residues: CATADRGNYGYTF.

This clone was detected once. This chain uses TRBV19 with TRBJ2-1; a weak D match, TRBD2 (5 bases). Germline values: CDR1 LNHDA, CDR2 SQIVND (reference sequence). This CDR3 is built from 16 residues. The V end lost 10 bases, the J end lost 10 bases, and 29 bases lay between the germline ends. The CDR3 region is CATVVSRRTPGEEQFF. The CDR3 nucleotides read TGTGCCACCGTCGTTTCGCGACGGACCCCCGGGGAGGAGCAGTTCTTC.

To note about this clone: Mismatch with germline at one junction end may stem from a read error. The J gene is TRBJ2-1, the V gene TRBV7-9, with D possibly matching TRBD2 (6 bases). From germline, CDR1 is SEHNR and CDR2 FQNEAQ (reference sequence). The CDR3 sequence is 15 residues long. DNA of the CDR3: TGTTCCAGCAGCTTAAGGGTACTAGCTCAGGGTGAGCAGTTCTTC. It translates to CSSSLRVLAQGEQFF.

V gene TRBV7-6 combines with J gene TRBJ2-5; 7 nucleotides match TRBD1. The CDR3 consists of 13 residues. The trim removed 4 bases at V and 4 bases at J, leaving 3 bases unmatched. Per germline, CDR1 SGHVS and CDR2 FNYEAQ. The CDR3 bases are TGTGCCAGCAGCTCCCGACAGGGAGAGACCCAGTACTTC. Translating gives CASSSRQGETQYF.